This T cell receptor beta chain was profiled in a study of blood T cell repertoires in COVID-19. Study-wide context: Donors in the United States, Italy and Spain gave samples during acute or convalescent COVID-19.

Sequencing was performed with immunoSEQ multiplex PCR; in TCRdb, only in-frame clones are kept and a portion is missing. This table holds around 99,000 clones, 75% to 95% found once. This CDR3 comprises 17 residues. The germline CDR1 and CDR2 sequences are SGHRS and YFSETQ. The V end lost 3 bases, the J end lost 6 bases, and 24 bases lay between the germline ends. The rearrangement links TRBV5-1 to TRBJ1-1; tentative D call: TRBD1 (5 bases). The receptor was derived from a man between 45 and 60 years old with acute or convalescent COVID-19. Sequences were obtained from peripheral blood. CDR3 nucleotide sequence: TGCGCCAGCAGCTCCCAGGGCAGGTCGCTGAACGTGGCTGAAGCTTTCTTT. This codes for CASSSQGRSLNVAEAFF. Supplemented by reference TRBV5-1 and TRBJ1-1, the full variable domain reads KAGVTQTPRYLIKTRGQQVTLSCSPISGHRSVSWYQQTPGQGLQFLFEYFSETQRNKGNFPGRFSGRQFSNSRSEMNVSTLELGDSALYLCASSSQGRSLNVAEAFFGQGTRLTVV.